Reported below is one TCR beta chain. What it binds is not known. This sample stems from a study of shared clonotypes between healthy human individuals. Terminally differentiated effector memory CD45RA+ cells were excluded by CCR7 positive selection of CD45RO-negative cells. All of the donors resided in Nashville, Tennessee, and each was a Caucasian adult. Generated by immunoSEQ multiplex PCR, the TCRdb table keeps only in-frame clones and is missing some. Of roughly 1,800,000 clones listed, over 85% are singletons. The study's findings and limits: Even with large depth, rarefaction showed that sorted-subset sequencing was incomplete.

The sample comprised naive CD8+ T cells sorted from blood. The clonotype originates from a man younger than 35 in good health.

CDR3 nucleotides: TGTGCCAGCAGTTTATCACAGCCGGAGAGCGAGGCTAACGATGAGCAGTTCTTC. Encoded protein: CASSLSQPESEANDEQFF. V is TRBV27 and J is TRBJ2-1; D ambiguous. This CDR3 is 18 amino acids long. Germline V gives CDR1 MNHEY, CDR2 SMNVEV (reference sequence). The V end was cut by 0 bases, the J end by 8 bases, with 23 bases between.